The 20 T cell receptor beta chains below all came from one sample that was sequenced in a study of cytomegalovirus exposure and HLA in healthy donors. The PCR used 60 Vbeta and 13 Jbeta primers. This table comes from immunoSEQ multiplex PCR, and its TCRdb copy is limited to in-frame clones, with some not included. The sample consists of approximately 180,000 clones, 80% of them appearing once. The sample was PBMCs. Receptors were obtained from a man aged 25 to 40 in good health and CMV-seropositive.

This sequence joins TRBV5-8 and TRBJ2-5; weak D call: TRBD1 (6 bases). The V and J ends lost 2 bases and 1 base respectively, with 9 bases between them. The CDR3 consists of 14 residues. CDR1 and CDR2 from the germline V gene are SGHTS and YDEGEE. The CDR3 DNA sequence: TGTGCCAGCAGCTTTACAGGGATCCAAGAGACCCAGTACTTC. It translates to CASSFTGIQETQYF.

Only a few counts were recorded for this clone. The CDR3: CASTPGTSGYNEQFF. The CDR3 nucleotides read TGTGCCAGCACCCCGGGGACTAGCGGTTACAATGAGCAGTTCTTC. The chain has TRBV6-1 and TRBJ2-1; 11 positions agree with TRBD2. V trimming: 7 bases; J trimming: 4 bases; junction bases outside the gene matches: 6. Germline CDR1 MNHNS, CDR2 SASEGT. CDR3 length equals 15 residues.

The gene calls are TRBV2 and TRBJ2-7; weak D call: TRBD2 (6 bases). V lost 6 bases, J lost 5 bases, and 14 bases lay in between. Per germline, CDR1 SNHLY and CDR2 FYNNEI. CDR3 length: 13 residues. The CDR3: CASSVARGNEQYF. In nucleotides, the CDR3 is TGTGCCAGCAGCGTAGCCCGCGGGAACGAGCAGTACTTC.

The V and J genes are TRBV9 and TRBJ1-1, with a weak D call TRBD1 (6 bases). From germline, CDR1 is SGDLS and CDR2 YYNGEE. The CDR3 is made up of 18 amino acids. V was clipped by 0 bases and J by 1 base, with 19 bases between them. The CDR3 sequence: CASSVGLSFGQKNTEAFF. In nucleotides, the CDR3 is TGTGCCAGCAGCGTAGGTCTCAGTTTCGGACAGAAGAACACTGAAGCTTTCTTT.

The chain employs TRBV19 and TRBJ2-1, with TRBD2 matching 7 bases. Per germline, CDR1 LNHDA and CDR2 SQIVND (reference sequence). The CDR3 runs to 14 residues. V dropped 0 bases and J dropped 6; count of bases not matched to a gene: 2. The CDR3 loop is CASSIDLAGNEQFF. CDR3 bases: TGTGCCAGTAGTATAGACTTAGCGGGCAATGAGCAGTTCTTC.

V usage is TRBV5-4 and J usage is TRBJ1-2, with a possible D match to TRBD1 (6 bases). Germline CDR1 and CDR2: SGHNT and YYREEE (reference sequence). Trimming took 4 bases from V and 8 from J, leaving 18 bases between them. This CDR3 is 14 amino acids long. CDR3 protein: CASSLTPQGRGYTF. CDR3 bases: TGTGCCAGCAGCCTTACCCCACAGGGCCGCGGCTACACCTTC.

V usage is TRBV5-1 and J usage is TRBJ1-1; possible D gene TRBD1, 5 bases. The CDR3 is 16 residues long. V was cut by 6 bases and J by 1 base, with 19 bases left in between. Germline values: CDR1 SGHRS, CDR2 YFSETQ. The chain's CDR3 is CASTTHTRGRNTEAFF. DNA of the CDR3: TGCGCCAGCACTACCCACACGCGGGGGAGGAACACTGAAGCTTTCTTT. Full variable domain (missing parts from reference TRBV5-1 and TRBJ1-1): KAGVTQTPRYLIKTRGQQVTLSCSPISGHRSVSWYQQTPGQGLQFLFEYFSETQRNKGNFPGRFSGRQFSNSRSEMNVSTLELGDSALYLCASTTHTRGRNTEAFFGQGTRLTVV.

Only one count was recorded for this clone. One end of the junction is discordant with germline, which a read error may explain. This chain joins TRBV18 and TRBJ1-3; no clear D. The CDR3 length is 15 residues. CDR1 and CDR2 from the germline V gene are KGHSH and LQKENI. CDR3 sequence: CASSPPGIRGNTIYF. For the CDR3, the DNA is TGTGCTAGCTCACCACCCGGTATCCGAGGAAACACCATATATTTT.

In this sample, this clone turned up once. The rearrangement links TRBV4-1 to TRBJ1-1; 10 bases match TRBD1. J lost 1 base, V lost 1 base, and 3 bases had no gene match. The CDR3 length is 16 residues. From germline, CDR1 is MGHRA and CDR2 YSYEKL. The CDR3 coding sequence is TGCGCCAGCAGCCAAGCCTGGACAGGGGGGAACACTGAAGCTTTCTTT. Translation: CASSQAWTGGNTEAFF.

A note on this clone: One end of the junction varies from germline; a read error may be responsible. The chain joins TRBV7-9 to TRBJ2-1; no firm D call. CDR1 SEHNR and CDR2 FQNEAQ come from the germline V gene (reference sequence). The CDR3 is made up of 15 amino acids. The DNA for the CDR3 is TGTTCCAGCAGCTTATCGGCAGGCGCCTTTGGTGAGCAGTTCTTC. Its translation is CSSSLSAGAFGEQFF.

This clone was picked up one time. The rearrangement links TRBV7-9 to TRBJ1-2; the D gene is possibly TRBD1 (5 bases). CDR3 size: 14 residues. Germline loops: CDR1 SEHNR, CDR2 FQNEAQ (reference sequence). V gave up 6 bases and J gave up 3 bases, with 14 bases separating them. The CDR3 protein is CASRRGRGYYGYTF. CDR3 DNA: TGTGCCAGCAGGCGAGGGAGGGGATACTATGGCTACACCTTC.

CDR3 residues: CASSETGGASYEQYF. Written as DNA, the CDR3 is TGTGCCAGTAGTGAAACAGGGGGGGCTTCCTACGAGCAGTACTTC. The rearrangement joins TRBV19 to TRBJ2-7; D perhaps matches TRBD1 (8 bases). V lost 5 bases and J 1 base, leaving 15 bases between the germline ends. This CDR3 is built from 15 residues. The germline CDR1 and CDR2 sequences are LNHDA and SQIVND (reference sequence).

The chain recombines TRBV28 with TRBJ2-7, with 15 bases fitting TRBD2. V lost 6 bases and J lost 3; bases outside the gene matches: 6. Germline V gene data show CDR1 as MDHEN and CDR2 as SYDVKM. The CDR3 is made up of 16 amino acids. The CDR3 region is CASSSGLAGGFYEQYF. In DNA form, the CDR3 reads TGTGCCAGCAGCAGTGGACTAGCGGGAGGGTTCTACGAGCAGTACTTC. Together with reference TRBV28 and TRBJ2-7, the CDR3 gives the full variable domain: DVKVTQSSRYLVKRTGEKVFLECVQDMDHENMFWYRQDPGLGLRLIYFSYDVKMKEKGDIPEGYSVSREKKERFSLILESASTNQTSMYLCASSSGLAGGFYEQYFGPGTRLTVT.

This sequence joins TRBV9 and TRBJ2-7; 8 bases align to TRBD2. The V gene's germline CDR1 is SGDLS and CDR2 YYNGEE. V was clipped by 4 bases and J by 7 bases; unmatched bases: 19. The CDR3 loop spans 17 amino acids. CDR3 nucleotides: TGTGCCAGCAGCTTCTCCCCAGCGGTAGCGGGGTTAGGGGAGCAGTACTTC. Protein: CASSFSPAVAGLGEQYF. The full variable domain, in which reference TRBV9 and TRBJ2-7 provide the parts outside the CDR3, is DSGVTQTPKHLITATGQRVTLRCSPRSGDLSVYWYQQSLDQGLQFLIQYYNGEERAKGNILERFSAQQFPDLHSELNLSSLELGDSALYFCASSFSPAVAGLGEQYFGPGTRLTVT.

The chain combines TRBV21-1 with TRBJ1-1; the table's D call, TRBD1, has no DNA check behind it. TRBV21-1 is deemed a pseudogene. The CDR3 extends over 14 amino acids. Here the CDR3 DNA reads TGTGCCAGCAGCAGATGGACAGGGGGCACTGAAGCTTTCTTT. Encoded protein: CASSRWTGGTEAFF.

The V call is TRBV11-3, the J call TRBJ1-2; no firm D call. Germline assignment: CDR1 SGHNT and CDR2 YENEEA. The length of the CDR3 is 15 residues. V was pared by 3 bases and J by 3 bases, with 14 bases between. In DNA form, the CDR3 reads TGTGCCAGCAGCTTGGGTCCGGGCGGGGACTATGGCTACACCTTC. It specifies CASSLGPGGDYGYTF.

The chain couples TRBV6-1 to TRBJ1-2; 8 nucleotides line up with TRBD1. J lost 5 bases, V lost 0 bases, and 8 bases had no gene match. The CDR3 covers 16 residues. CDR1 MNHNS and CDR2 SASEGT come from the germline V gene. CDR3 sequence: CASSEARPGGFYGYTF. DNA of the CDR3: TGTGCCAGCAGTGAAGCTCGCCCAGGGGGCTTTTATGGCTACACCTTC.

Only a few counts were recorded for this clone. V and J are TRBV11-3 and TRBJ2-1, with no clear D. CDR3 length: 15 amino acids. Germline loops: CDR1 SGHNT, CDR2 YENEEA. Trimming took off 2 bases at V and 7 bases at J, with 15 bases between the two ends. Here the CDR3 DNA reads TGTGCCAGCAGCTTATCGTCAACTATAGCTAATGAGCAGTTCTTC. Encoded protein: CASSLSSTIANEQFF.

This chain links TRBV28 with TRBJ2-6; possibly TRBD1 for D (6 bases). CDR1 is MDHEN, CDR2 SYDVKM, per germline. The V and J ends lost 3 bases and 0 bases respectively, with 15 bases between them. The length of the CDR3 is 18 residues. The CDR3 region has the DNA TGTGCCAGCAGTTTGGTGGGGGCGGGTCTCTCTGGGGCCAACGTCCTGACTTTC. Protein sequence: CASSLVGAGLSGANVLTF.

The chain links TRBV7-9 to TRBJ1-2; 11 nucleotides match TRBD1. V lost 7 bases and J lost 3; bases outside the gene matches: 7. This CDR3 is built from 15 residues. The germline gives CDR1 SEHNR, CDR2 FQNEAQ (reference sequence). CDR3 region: CASIRDRGFDYGYTF. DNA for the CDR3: TGTGCCAGCATCAGGGACAGGGGGTTTGACTATGGCTACACCTTC.